This T cell receptor beta chain was recovered during a study of shared clonotypes between healthy human individuals. Looked up from germline, CDR1 is PRHDT and CDR2 is FYEKMQ (reference sequence). Unmatched junction bases numbered 7, after V lost 6 bases and J lost 2 bases. The CDR3 consists of 14 residues. Here immunoSEQ multiplex PCR was the method, and the copy in TCRdb shows in-frame clones only, minus some. The sample holds 1,500,000 or so clones; around 98.5% are singletons and the top ten take roughly 0.35%. Sequencing was performed on naive CD4+ T cells sorted from blood. Sample subset: CD45RA+ positively selected. The chain couples TRBV13 to TRBJ2-7, with TRBD2 matching over 7 bases. This clonotype was obtained from a man aged 25 to 40 in good health. The CDR3 DNA sequence: TGTGCCAGCAGACAACTAGCGCCTGCCTACGAGCAGTACTTC. Translated, it gives CASRQLAPAYEQYF.